The rows below give T cell receptor beta chains drawn from one sample of a study of T cell responses to AZD1222 COVID-19 vaccine. Profiling relied on immunoSEQ multiplex PCR, and the TCRdb table lists in-frame clones only, not all of them. Among 120,000 or so clones listed, about 90% were seen once. The sequencing here drew on peripheral blood, taken on day 0 of AZD1222 vaccination. Source of these receptors: an adult in good health. The CDR3 runs from the conserved cysteine through the conserved F or W. D genes are given only for firm matches. Not all rows give a size; the values are once, few, many and, for expanded clones, a class.

v_call	j_call	d_call	cdr3_length	clone_size	cdr3_nt	cdr3_aa
TRBV5-1	TRBJ1-1	NA	15	NA	TGCGCCAGCAGCTTGGGCGCAGGGATGAACACTGAAGCTTTCTTT	CASSLGAGMNTEAFF
TRBV10-3	TRBJ2-7	TRBD2	12	NA	TGTGCCATCAGTCCTAGCGGCTACGAGCAGTACTTC	CAISPSGYEQYF
TRBV11-3	TRBJ1-4	NA	14	NA	TGTGCCAGCTGCAATCCCGGACGCGGTGAAAAACTGTTTTTT	CASCNPGRGEKLFF
TRBV12-3/TRBV12-4	TRBJ2-7	NA	13	NA	TGTGCCAGCAGTTTAGGGCTCATCTACGAGCAGTACTTC	CASSLGLIYEQYF
TRBV3-1/TRBV3-2	TRBJ2-1	TRBD2	13	NA	TGTGCCAGCAGGTCTAGCGGGGGGGCCGGGCAGTTCTTC	CASRSSGGAGQFF
TRBV7-8	TRBJ1-1	TRBD1	14	NA	TGTGCCAGTGAACAGGGGGCGCCGGGCACTGAAGCTTTCTTT	CASEQGAPGTEAFF
TRBV28	TRBJ2-7	TRBD1	15	NA	TGTGCCAGCAGCACGCCCGGGACAGGTACTTACGAGCAGTACTTC	CASSTPGTGTYEQYF
TRBV11-3	TRBJ2-7	TRBD2	15	NA	TGTGCCAGCAGCACAAGCGGGGGGGCTCAGTACGAGCAGTACTTC	CASSTSGGAQYEQYF
TRBV3-1/TRBV3-2	TRBJ2-5	TRBD2	17	NA	TGTGCCAGCAGCCAAGACACAGGACTAGCGGGATCAGAGACCCAGTACTTC	CASSQDTGLAGSETQYF
TRBV28	TRBJ2-6	NA	18	NA	TGTGCCAGCAGTTTATTTCCAGGGCTCAGCTCTGGGGCCAACGTCCTGACTTTC	CASSLFPGLSSGANVLTF
TRBV3-1/TRBV3-2	TRBJ1-3	NA	13	NA	TGTGCCAGCAGCCGTGACAGGATAAACACCATATATTTT	CASSRDRINTIYF
TRBV24-1	TRBJ2-5	TRBD2	14	NA	TGTGCCACCAGTGATGGAAGGGAGGGAGAGACCCAGTACTTC	CATSDGREGETQYF
TRBV4-2	TRBJ1-2	TRBD1	15	NA	TGTGCCAGCAGCCAAGGAGGGGACAGGGCCTATGGCTACACCTTC	CASSQGGDRAYGYTF
TRBV29-1	TRBJ1-2	NA	14	NA	TGCAGCGTTGAAGAGAGCAGCTTTAACTATGGCTACACCTTC	CSVEESSFNYGYTF
TRBV27	TRBJ2-7	NA	14	NA	TGTGCCAGCATGGACACGGGCTCTACCTACGAGCAGTACTTC	CASMDTGSTYEQYF
TRBV4-1	TRBJ1-5	NA	13	NA	TGCGCCAGCAGCCAGGCAGCTAATCAGCCCCAGCATTTT	CASSQAANQPQHF
TRBV6-5	TRBJ2-2	NA	13	NA	TGTGCCAGCACCTGGGAGAACACCGGGGAGCTGTTTTTT	CASTWENTGELFF
TRBV4-1	TRBJ2-2	NA	13	NA	TGCGCCAGCAGCCAAGACGAGACCGGGGAGCTGTTTTTT	CASSQDETGELFF
TRBV6-2/TRBV6-3	TRBJ2-3	NA	15	NA	TGTGCCAGCAGTTGGATAGCGCCAAGCACAGATACGCAGTATTTT	CASSWIAPSTDTQYF
TRBV18	TRBJ1-6	TRBD1	14	NA	TGTGCCAGCTCACGGGACAGGGATAATTCACCCCTCCACTTT	CASSRDRDNSPLHF
TRBV5-1	TRBJ2-3	TRBD1	15	NA	TGCGCCAGCAGCTTGGTAGACAGGGGGACAGATACGCAGTATTTT	CASSLVDRGTDTQYF
TRBV5-4	TRBJ1-1	NA	16	few	TGTGCCAGCACCCCCGCCTTCGGGGCGGGGAACACTGAAGCTTTCTTT	CASTPAFGAGNTEAFF
TRBV4-3	TRBJ2-1	NA	15	NA	TGCGCCAGCAGCCAAGAAGGCCCGGGAGTCGATGAGCAGTTCTTC	CASSQEGPGVDEQFF
TRBV3-1/TRBV3-2	TRBJ2-2	NA	14	NA	TGTGCCAGCAGAGGGGGTCCGAACACCGGGGAGCTGTTTTTT	CASRGGPNTGELFF
TRBV2	TRBJ1-1	NA	15	once	TGTGCCAGCACAACATCCCTCTTAAAGAACACTGAAGCTTTCTTT	CASTTSLLKNTEAFF
TRBV5-6	TRBJ1-2	NA	15	NA	TGTGCCAGCACGGCCGGCGAGAGGGTGGGGTATGGCTACACCTTC	CASTAGERVGYGYTF
TRBV27	TRBJ2-7	TRBD1	16	NA	TGTGCCAGCAGTTCGTCCGGGACAGACAGCTCCTACGAGCAGTACTTC	CASSSSGTDSSYEQYF
TRBV18	TRBJ1-2	NA	13	NA	TGTGCCAGCTCCGAGGAAGGGGGTGGAGGCTACACCTTC	CASSEEGGGGYTF
TRBV4-1	TRBJ2-1	TRBD2	21	NA	TGCGCCAGCAGCCAAGGCCGTCTAGTGCGGGAGGGCTTAAAGGCCTACAATGAGCAGTTCTTC	CASSQGRLVREGLKAYNEQFF
TRBV27	TRBJ2-7	NA	13	NA	TGTGCCAGCAGTTTATCGATCTGGAGCGAGCAGTACTTC	CASSLSIWSEQYF
TRBV3-1/TRBV3-2	TRBJ2-1	NA	13	NA	TGTGCCAGCAGCCAAGACAGGGGGGCCAAGCAGTTCTTC	CASSQDRGAKQFF
TRBV30	TRBJ1-3	NA	15	NA	TGTGCCTGGAGTGAGGGCACCTCTTCTGGAAACACCATATATTTT	CAWSEGTSSGNTIYF
TRBV11-2	TRBJ1-1	TRBD1	15	few	TGTGCCAGCAGCACCGACAGGGGGCGGGCCACTGAAGCTTTCTTT	CASSTDRGRATEAFF
TRBV30	TRBJ2-3	NA	15	NA	TGTGCCTGGAGTGATGGGGGCCCATTCACAGATACGCAGTATTTT	CAWSDGGPFTDTQYF
TRBV18	TRBJ2-5	NA	14	once	TGTGCCAGCTCACCACCCCAGGGGATTCAGACCCAGTACTTC	CASSPPQGIQTQYF